This T cell receptor beta chain was identified in a study of radiation and T cells in renal cell carcinoma. Measured with immunoSEQ multiplex PCR; TCRdb has only the in-frame clones, and not every one. The table has 70,000 to 90,000 clones, roughly 85% seen once. Time point: blood 2 weeks post-SBRT. Treatment specified: 15 Gy SBRT to primary tumor, nephrectomy 4 weeks later. Germline lookup yields CDR1 SQVTM and CDR2 ANQGSEA. This CDR3 region has 12 residues. Between the trimmed V and J ends, which lost 7 bases and 1 base, there was a span of 10 bases. The sample holds a few counts of this clone. The TCR originated in a woman between 50 and 59 years old with renal cell carcinoma. The specimen was blood, collected from a patient whose treatment included radiotherapy and nephrectomy. The chain joins TRBV29-1 to TRBJ1-1; D ambiguous. CDR3 nucleotides: TGCAGCGCGGGTGGGAGGAACACTGAAGCTTTCTTT. Protein: CSAGGRNTEAFF. The complete variable domain, with remaining parts taken from reference TRBV29-1 and TRBJ1-1, reads SAVISQKPSRDICQRGTSLTIQCQVDSQVTMMFWYRQQPGQSLTLIATANQGSEATYESGFVIDKFPISRPNLTFSTLTVSNMSPEDSSIYLCSAGGRNTEAFFGQGTRLTVV.